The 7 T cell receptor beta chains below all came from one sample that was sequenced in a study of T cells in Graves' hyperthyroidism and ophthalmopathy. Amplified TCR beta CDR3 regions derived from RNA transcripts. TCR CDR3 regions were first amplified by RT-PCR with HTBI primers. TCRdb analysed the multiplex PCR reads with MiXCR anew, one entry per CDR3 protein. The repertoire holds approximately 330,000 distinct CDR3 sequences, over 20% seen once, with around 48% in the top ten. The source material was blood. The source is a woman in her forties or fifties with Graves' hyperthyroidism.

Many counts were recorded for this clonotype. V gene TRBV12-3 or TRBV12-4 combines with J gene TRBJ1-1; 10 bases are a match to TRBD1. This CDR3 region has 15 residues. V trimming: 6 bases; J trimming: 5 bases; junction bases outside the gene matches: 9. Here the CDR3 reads CASSRQGAGSTEAFF. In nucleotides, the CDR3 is TGTGCCAGCAGCAGACAGGGGGCGGGGTCTACTGAAGCTTTCTTT.

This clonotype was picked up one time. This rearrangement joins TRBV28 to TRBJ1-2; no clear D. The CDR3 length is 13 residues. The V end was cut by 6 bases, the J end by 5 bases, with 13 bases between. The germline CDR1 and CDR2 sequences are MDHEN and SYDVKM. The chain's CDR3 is CASRGGSRYGYTF. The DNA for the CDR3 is TGTGCCAGCAGGGGAGGCAGTAGATATGGCTACACCTTC.

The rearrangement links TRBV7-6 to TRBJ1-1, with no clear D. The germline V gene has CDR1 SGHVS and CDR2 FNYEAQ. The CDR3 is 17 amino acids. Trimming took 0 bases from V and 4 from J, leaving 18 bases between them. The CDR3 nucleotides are TGTGCCAGCAGCTTAGCGCGATGGCCCACCCCGTTCACTGAAGCTTTCTTT. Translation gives CASSLARWPTPFTEAFF. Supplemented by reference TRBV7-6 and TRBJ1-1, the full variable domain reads GAGVSQSPRYKVTKRGQDVALRCDPISGHVSLYWYRQALGQGPEFLTYFNYEAQQDKSGLPNDRFSAERPEGSISTLTIQRTEQRDSAMYRCASSLARWPTPFTEAFFGQGTRLTVV.

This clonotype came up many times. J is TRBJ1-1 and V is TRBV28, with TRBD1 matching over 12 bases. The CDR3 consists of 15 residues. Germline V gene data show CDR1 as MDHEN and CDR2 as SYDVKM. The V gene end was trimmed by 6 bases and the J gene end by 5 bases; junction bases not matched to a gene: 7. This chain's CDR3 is CASRQGQGARTEAFF. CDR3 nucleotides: TGTGCCAGCAGGCAGGGACAGGGGGCTCGTACTGAAGCTTTCTTT.

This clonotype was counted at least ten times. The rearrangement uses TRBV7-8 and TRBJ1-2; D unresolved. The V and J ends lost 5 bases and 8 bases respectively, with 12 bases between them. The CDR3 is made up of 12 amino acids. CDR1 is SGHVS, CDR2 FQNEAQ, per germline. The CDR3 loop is CASSLVSEGYTF. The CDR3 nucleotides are TGTGCCAGCAGCCTCGTCTCGGAGGGCTACACCTTC.

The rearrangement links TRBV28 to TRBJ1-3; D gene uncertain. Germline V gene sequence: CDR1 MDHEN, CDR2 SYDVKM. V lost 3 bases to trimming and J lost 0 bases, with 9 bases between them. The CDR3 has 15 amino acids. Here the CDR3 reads CASSFGQISGNTIYF. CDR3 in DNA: TGTGCCAGCAGTTTTGGGCAGATCTCTGGAAACACCATATATTTT.

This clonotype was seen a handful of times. The CDR3 region has the DNA TGTGCCAGTGGACAGAACTATGGCTACACCTTC. Translating gives CASGQNYGYTF. This chain uses TRBV2 with TRBJ1-2; D possibly corresponds to TRBD1 (6 bases). Looked up from germline, CDR1 is SNHLY and CDR2 is FYNNEI. Trimming shortened V by 9 bases and J by 2 bases, and 7 bases separated the two germline ends. The CDR3 is 11 amino acids.